This paragraph reports one TCR beta chain. The sample holds a few counts of this clone. Its binding antigen is unknown. No base-level quality is on record; no much larger clone is a single base apart. This specimen comes from a study of blood T cell repertoires in COVID-19 (TCRdb year 2020). Regarding the study in general: The collaborator samples originated in the United States, Italy and Spain and spanned the acute and convalescent phases of COVID-19. The prospective study material was composed of cDNA or gDNA derived from T cells, B-cell-depleted T cells, or PBMCs. The dataset comprised deeply sampled blood TCRbeta repertoires from subjects exposed to, actively infected with, or recovered from COVID-19. The repertoires were made available in a free public database intended to serve as a resource for research on the immune response to SARS-CoV-2. The samples were drawn from the first 160 participants of the ongoing ImmuneRACE study and from 950 to 1,500 subjects provided by 6 global collaborators. A de-identified subject ID, COVID-19 status, age in years and sex were almost always included in the sample metadata. HLA class I and class II types, where available, came from metadata supplied by the sample provider rather than from assay-based typing.

Each collaborating institution followed its own protocols to collect whole blood in K2EDTA tubes. Collaborator samples were shipped for TCRbeta analysis as frozen whole blood, isolated PBMCs, or DNA extracted from either sample type. The immunoSEQ Assay, a bias-controlled multiplex PCR, was used to amplify TCRbeta CDR3 regions from genomic DNA. The paper's data handling went like this. The number of nucleated cells in each sample was estimated from the amplification of reference gene primers within the assay. To quantify the absolute abundance of each unique TCRbeta CDR3 rearrangement, sequence reads were collapsed and filtered. Productive Simpson clonality was computed per sample as the square root of Simpson's diversity index over productive rearrangements. The clones in this table, taken by TCRdb from immuneACCESS, are in-frame only. Not every clone is retained; where verified, under half of the shortfall comes from an unresolved V gene, and the cause of the rest is unknown. D and trimming come from the DNA, and the V and J calls and clone size come from that table. This sample comprises over 45,000 clones, around 87% of them detected only once. The ten largest clones represent 5.5% to 7.5% of the sample.

V lost 6 bases and J lost 0 bases; the stretch between them is 13 bases long. The CDR3 contains 15 residues, cysteine and phenylalanine counted. The sequence is cut down to CDR3 DNA, 45 bases in frame from base 1. According to the germline V gene, CDR1 reads SGHTA and CDR2 reads FQGNSA. Broad study findings and their caveats: The amount of clinical and demographic metadata varied by source and participant and was provided uncurated.

The chain couples TRBV7-2 to TRBJ2-3; the D gene assignment is ambiguous. The origin of this receptor is a man aged 50 to 59 with active COVID-19. Sequenced material: peripheral blood. The nucleotide sequence reads TGTGCCAGCAGATTGAACAGAGCTAGCACAGATACGCAGTATTTT. Translated, it gives CASRLNRASTDTQYF.